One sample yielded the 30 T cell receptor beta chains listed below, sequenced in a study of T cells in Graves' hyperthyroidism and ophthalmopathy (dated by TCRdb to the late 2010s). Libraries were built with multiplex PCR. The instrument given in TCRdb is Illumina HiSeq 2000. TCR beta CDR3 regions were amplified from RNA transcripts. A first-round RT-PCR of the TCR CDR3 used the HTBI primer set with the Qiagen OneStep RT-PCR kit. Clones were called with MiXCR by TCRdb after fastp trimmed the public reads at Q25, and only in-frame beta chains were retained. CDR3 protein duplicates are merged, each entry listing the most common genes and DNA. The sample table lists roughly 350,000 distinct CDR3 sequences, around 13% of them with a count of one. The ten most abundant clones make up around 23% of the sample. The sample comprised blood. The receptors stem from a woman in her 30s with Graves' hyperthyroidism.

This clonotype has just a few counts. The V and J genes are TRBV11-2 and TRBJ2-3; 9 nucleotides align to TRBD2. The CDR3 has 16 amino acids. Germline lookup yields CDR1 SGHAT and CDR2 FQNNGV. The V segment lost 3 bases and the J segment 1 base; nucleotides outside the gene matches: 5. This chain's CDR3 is CASSFSLAGGTDTQYF. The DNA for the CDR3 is TGTGCCAGCAGCTTTTCCTTAGCGGGGGGCACAGATACGCAGTATTTT. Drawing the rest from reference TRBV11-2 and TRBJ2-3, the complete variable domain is EAGVAQSPRYKIIEKRQSVAFWCNPISGHATLYWYQQILGQGPKLLIQFQNNGVVDDSQLPKDRFSAERLKGVDSTLKIQPAKLEDSAVYLCASSFSLAGGTDTQYFGPGTRLTVL.

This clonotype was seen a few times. Here the CDR3 DNA reads TGCAGTGCTAGTCGGAGTACGCAGTATTTT. Its protein product is CSASRSTQYF. The J gene is TRBJ2-3, the V gene TRBV20-1; no definite D call. Germline lookup yields CDR1 DFQATT and CDR2 SNEGSKA (reference sequence). V lost 3 bases and J 8 bases, leaving 6 bases between the germline ends. The length of the CDR3 is 10 residues.

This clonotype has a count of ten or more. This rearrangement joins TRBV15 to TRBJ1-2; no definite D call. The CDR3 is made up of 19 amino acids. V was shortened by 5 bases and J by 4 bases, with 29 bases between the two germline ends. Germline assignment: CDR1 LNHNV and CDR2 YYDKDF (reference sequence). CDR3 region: CATSPESLWTRSYLYGYTF. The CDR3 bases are TGTGCCACCAGCCCCGAGAGTCTTTGGACGCGCAGCTACCTCTATGGCTACACCTTC.

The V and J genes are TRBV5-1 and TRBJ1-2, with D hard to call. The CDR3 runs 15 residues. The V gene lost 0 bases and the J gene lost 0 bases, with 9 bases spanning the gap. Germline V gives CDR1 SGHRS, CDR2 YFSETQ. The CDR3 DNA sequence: TGCGCCAGCAGCTTGGATTCAGCCACTAACTATGGCTACACCTTC. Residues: CASSLDSATNYGYTF.

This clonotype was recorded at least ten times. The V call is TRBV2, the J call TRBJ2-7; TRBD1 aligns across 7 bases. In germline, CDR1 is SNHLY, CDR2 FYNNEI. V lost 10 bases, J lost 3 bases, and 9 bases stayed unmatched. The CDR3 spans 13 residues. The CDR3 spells CATEQGSSYEQYF. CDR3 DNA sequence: TGTGCCACTGAACAGGGGTCAAGCTACGAGCAGTACTTC.

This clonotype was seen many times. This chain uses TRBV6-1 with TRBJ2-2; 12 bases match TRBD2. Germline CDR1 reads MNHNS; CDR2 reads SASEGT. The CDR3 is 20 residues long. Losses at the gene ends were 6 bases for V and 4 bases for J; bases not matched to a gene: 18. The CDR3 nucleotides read TGTGCCAGCAGACGACTCAAGGCTAGCGGGAGGGCCCTCGGCACCGGGGAGCTGTTTTTT. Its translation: CASRRLKASGRALGTGELFF.

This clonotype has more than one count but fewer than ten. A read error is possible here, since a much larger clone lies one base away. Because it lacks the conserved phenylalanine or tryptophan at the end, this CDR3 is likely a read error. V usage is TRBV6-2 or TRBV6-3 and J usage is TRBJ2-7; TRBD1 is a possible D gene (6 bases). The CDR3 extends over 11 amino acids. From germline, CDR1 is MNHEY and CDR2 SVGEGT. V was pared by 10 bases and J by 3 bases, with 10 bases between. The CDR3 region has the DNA TGTGCCACTTCGACAGGCTACGAGCAGTACTCC. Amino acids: CATSTGYEQYS.

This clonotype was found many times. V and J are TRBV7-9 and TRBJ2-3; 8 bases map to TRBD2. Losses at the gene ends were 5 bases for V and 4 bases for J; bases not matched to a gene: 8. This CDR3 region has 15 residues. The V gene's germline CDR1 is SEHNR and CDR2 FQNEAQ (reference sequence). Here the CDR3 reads CASSGESGRADTQYF. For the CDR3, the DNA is TGTGCCAGCAGCGGGGAGAGCGGGAGAGCAGATACGCAGTATTTT. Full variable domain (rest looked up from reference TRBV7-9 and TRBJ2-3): DTGVSQNPRHKITKRGQNVTFRCDPISEHNRLYWYRQTLGQGPEFLTYFQNEAQLEKSRLLSDRFSAERPKGSFSTLEIQRTEQGDSAMYLCASSGESGRADTQYFGPGTRLTVL.

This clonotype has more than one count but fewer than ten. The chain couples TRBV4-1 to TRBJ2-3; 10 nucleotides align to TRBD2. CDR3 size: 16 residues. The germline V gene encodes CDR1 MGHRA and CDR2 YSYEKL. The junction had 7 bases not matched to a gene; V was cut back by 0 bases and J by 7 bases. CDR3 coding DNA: TGCGCCAGCAGCCAAGAGTCTAGCGGGAGATCATATACGCAGTATTTT. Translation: CASSQESSGRSYTQYF.

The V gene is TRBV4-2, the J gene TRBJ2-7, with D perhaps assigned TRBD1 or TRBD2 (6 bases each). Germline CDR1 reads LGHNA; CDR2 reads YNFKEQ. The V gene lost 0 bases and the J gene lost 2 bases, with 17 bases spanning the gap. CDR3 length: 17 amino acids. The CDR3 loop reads CASSQEGRTVGTYEQYF. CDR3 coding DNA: TGTGCCAGCAGCCAAGAAGGGAGGACAGTTGGCACCTACGAGCAGTACTTC.

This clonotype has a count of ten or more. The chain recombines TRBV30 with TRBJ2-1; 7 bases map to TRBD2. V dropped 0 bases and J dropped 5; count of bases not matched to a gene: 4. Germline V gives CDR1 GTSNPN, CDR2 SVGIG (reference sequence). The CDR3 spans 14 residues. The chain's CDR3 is CAWSVGAGNNEQFF. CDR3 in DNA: TGTGCCTGGAGTGTAGGAGCGGGGAACAATGAGCAGTTCTTC.

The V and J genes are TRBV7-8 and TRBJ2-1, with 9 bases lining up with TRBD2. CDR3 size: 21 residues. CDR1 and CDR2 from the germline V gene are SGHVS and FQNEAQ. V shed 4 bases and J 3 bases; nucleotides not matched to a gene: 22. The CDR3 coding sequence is TGTGCCAGCAGCTCGTCTAAGGCGTTAGCGGGGGACATGGACCGCTACAATGAGCAGTTCTTC. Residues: CASSSSKALAGDMDRYNEQFF.

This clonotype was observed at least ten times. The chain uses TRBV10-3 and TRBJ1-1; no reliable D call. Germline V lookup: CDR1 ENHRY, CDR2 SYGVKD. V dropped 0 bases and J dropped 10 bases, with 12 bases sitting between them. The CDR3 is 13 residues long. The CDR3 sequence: CAISESEASGAFF. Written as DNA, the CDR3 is TGTGCCATCAGTGAGTCCGAGGCTTCAGGAGCTTTCTTT.

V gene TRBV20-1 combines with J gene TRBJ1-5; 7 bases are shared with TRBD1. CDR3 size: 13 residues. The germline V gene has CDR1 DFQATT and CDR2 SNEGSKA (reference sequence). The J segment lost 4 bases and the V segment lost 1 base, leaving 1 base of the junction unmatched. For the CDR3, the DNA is TGCAGTGCTAGAGCCAGGGGGAATCAGCCCCAGCATTTT. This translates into CSARARGNQPQHF.

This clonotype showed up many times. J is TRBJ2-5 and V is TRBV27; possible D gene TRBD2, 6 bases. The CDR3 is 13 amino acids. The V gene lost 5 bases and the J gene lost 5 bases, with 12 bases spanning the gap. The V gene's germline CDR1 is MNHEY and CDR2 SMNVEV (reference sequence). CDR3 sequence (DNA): TGTGCCAGCAGTGAGGCAGGGAGGGAGACCCAGTACTTC. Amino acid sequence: CASSEAGRETQYF.

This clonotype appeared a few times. The CDR3 DNA sequence: TGCGCCAGCAGCACTCGACAGGGGATCTACGAGCAGTACTTC. Residues: CASSTRQGIYEQYF. The rearrangement joins TRBV5-1 to TRBJ2-7; 8 nucleotides line up with TRBD1. CDR3 length: 14 residues. The V and J ends lost 4 bases and 3 bases, in that order; junction bases with no gene match: 6. The V gene's germline CDR1 is SGHRS and CDR2 YFSETQ.

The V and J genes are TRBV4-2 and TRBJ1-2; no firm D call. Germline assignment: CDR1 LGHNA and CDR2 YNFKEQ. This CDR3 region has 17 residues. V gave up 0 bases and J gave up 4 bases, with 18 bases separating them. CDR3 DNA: TGTGCCAGCAGCCAAGATAGTCTAACAGCATCTAGCTATGGCTACACCTTC. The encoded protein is CASSQDSLTASSYGYTF.

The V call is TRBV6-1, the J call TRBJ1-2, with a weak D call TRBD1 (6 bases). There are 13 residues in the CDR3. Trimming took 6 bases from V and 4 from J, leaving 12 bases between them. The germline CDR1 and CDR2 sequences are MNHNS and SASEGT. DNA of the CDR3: TGTGCCAGCAGCAGGGGACGCACCTATGGCTACACCTTC. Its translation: CASSRGRTYGYTF.

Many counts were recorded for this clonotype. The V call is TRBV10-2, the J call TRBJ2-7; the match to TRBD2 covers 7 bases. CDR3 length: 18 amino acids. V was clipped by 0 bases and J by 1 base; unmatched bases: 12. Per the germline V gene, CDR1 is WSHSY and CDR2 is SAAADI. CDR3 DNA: TGCGCCAGCAGTGAGTCGTACGTCGCGGGGAGGGCATCCTACGAGCAGTACTTC. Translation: CASSESYVAGRASYEQYF.

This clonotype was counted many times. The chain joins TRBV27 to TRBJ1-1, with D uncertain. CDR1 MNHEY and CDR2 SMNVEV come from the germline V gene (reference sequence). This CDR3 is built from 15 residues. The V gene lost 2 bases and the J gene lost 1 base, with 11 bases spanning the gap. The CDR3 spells CASSLGANQNTEAFF. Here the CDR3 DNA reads TGTGCCAGCAGTTTAGGCGCTAATCAGAACACTGAAGCTTTCTTT.

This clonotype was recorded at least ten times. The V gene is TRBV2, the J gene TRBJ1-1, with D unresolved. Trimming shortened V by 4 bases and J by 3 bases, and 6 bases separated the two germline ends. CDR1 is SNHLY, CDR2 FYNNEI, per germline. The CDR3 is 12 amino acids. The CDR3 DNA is TGTGCCAGCAGTGCGGGGTACACTGAAGCTTTCTTT. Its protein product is CASSAGYTEAFF.

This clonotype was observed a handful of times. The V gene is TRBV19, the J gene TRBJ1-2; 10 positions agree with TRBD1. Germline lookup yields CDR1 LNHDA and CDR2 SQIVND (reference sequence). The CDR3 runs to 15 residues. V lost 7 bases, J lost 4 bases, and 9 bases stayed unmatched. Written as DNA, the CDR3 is TGTGCCAGTACCCCGGGACAGGGGAACACCTATGGCTACACCTTC. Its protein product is CASTPGQGNTYGYTF.

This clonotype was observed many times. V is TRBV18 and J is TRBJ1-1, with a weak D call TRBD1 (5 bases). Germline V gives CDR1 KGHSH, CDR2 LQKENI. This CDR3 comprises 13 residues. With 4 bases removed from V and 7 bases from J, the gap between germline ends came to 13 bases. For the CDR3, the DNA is TGTGCCAGCTCACTTGAAGGGACGGGTGAAGCTTTCTTT. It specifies CASSLEGTGEAFF.

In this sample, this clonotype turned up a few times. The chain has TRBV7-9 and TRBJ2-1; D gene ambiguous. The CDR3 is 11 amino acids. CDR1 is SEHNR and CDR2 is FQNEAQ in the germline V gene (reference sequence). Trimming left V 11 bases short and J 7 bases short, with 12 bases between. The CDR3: CACEIGNEQFF. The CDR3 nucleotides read TGTGCCTGCGAGATTGGGAATGAGCAGTTCTTC.

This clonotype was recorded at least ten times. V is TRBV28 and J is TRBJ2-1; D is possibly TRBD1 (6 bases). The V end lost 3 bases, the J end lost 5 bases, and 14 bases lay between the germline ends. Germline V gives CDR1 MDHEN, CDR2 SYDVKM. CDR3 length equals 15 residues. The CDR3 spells CASSFAGAGNNEQFF. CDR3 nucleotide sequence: TGTGCCAGCAGTTTTGCAGGGGCAGGAAACAATGAGCAGTTCTTC. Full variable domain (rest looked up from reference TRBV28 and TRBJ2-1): DVKVTQSSRYLVKRTGEKVFLECVQDMDHENMFWYRQDPGLGLRLIYFSYDVKMKEKGDIPEGYSVSREKKERFSLILESASTNQTSMYLCASSFAGAGNNEQFFGPGTRLTVL.

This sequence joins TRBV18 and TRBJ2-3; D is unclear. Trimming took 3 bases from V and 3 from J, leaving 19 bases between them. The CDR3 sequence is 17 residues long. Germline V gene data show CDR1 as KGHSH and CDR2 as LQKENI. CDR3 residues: CASSPLNMVAGTDTQYF. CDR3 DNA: TGTGCCAGCTCACCCCTAAATATGGTGGCTGGTACAGATACGCAGTATTTT. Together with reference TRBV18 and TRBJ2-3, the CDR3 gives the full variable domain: NAGVMQNPRHLVRRRGQEARLRCSPMKGHSHVYWYRQLPEEGLKFMVYLQKENIIDESGMPKERFSAEFPKEGPSILRIQQVVRGDSAAYFCASSPLNMVAGTDTQYFGPGTRLTVL.

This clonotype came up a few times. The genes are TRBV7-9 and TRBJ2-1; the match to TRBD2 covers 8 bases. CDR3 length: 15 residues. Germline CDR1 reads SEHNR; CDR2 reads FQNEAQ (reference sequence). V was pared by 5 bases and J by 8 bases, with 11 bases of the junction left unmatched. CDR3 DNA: TGTGCCAGCAGCCGGGAGGGACTAGTAGTCCATGAGCAGTTCTTC. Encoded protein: CASSREGLVVHEQFF.

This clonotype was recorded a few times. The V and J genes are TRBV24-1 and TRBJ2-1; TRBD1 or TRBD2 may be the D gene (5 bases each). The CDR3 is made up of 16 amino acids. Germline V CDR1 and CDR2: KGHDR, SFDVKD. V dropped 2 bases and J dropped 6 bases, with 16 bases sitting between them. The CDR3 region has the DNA TGTGCCACCAGTGATTCACCGGGACGGCTAATCAATGAGCAGTTCTTC. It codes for CATSDSPGRLINEQFF.

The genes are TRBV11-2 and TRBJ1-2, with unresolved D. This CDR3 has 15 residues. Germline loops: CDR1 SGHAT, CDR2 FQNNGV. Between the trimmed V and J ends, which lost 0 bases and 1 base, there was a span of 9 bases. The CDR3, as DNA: TGTGCCAGCAGCTTAGAGCGGGGATATAACTATGGCTACACCTTC. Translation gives CASSLERGYNYGYTF.

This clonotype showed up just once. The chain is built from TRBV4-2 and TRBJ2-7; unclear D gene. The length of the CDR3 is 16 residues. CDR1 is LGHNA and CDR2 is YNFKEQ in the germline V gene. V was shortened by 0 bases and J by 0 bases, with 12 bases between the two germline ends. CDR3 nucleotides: TGTGCCAGCAGCCAAGATGTCTCACCGAACTCCTACGAGCAGTACTTC. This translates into CASSQDVSPNSYEQYF.